The source of this T cell receptor beta chain is a study of CD8 T cell repertoires and HIV-1 epitope variants. From germline, CDR1 is MGHRA and CDR2 YSYEKL. The CDR3 is 16 amino acids. The V gene lost 0 bases and the J gene lost 0 bases, with 11 bases spanning the gap. TCRdb's copy holds only in-frame clones and misses some; the assay was immunoSEQ multiplex PCR. Of 80,000 to 95,000 clones listed, roughly four fifths are singletons. The sequencing sample was made of uncultured baseline CD8+ T cells from peripheral blood mononuclear cells (PBMCs). V usage is TRBV4-1 and J usage is TRBJ1-2; D not certain. The clonotype was recovered from a male donor with HIV. CDR3 in amino acids: CASSQEEIRTNYGYTF. The CDR3 nucleotides read TGCGCCAGCAGCCAAGAGGAGATACGAACTAACTATGGCTACACCTTC.